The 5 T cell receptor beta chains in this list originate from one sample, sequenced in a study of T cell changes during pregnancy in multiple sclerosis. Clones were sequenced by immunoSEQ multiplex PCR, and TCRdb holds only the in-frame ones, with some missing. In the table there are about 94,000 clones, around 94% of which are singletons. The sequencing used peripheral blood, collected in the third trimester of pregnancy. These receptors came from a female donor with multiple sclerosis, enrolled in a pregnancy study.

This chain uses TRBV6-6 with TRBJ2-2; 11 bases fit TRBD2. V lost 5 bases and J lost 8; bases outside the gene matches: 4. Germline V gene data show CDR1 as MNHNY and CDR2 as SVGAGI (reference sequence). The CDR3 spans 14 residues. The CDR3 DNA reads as TGTGCCAGCAGTATACTAGCGGGAGAAGGGGAGCTGTTTTTT. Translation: CASSILAGEGELFF.

CDR3: CASSGHSYEQYF. CDR3 DNA: TGTGCCAGCAGTGGACATTCCTACGAGCAGTACTTC. This chain links TRBV2 with TRBJ2-7; D remains unclear. Deletions cut 4 bases from V and 1 base from J, with 5 bases between. Germline V gives CDR1 SNHLY, CDR2 FYNNEI. This CDR3 has 12 amino acids.

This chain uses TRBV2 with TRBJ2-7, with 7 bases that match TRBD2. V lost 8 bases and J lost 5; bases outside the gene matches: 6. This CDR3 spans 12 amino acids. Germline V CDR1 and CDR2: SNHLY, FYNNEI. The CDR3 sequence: CASRGGRNEQYF. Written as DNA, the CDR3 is TGTGCCAGCCGGGGCGGGAGAAACGAGCAGTACTTC.

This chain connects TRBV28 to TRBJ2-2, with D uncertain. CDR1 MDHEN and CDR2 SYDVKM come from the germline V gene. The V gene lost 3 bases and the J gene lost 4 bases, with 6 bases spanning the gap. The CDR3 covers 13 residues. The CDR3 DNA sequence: TGTGCCAGCAGTTTCAGAACCACCGGGGAGCTGTTTTTT. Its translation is CASSFRTTGELFF.

The CDR3 reads CASSGGTNTEAFF. Written as DNA, the CDR3 is TGTGCCAGCAGTGGAGGCACGAACACTGAAGCTTTCTTT. This chain connects TRBV6-1 to TRBJ1-1, with D unclear. This CDR3 is built from 13 residues. Germline V CDR1 and CDR2: MNHNS, SASEGT. Trimming shortened V by 4 bases and J by 1 base, and 7 bases separated the two germline ends.